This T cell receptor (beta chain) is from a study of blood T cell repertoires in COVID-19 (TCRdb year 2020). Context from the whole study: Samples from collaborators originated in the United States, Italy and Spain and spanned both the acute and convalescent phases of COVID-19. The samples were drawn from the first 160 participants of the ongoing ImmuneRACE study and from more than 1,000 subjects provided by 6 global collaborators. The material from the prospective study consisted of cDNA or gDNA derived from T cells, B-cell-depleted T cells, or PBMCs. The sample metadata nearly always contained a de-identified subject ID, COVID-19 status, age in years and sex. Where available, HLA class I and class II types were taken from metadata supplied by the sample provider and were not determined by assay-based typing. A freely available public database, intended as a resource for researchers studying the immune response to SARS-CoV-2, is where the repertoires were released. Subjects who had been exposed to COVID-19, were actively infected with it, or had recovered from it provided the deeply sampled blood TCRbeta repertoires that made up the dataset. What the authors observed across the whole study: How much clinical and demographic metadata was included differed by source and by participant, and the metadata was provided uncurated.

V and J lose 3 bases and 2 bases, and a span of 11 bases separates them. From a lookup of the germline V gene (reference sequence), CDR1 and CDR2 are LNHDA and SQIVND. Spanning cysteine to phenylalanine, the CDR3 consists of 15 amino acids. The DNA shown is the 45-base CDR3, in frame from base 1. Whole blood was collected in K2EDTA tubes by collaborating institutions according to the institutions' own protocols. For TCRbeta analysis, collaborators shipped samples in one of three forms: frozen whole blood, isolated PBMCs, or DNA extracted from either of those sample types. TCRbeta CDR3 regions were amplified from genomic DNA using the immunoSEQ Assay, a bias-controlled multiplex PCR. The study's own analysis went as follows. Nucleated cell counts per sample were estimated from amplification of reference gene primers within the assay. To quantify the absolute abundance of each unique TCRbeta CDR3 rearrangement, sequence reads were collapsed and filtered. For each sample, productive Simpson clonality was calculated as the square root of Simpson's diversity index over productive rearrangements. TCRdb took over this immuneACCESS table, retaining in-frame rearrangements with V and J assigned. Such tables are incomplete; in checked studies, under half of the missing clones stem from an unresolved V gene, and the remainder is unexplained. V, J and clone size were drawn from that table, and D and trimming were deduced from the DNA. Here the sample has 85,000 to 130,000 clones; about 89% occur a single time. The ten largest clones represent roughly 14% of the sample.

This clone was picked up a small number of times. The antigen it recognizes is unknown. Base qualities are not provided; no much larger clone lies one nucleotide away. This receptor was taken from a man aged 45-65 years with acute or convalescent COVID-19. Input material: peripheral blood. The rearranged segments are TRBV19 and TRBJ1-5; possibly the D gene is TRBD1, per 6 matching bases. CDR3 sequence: CASSILGAGNQPQHF. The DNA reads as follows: TGTGCCAGTAGTATCCTGGGGGCCGGCAATCAGCCCCAGCATTTT.